This TCR beta chain was captured in a study of radiation and T cells in renal cell carcinoma. Study-wide results and caveats: Baseline intratumoral clonotype presence is unknown without pretreatment biopsies. From baseline, blood top tumor clonotypes peaked at 2 weeks post-radiation.

The data were produced by immunoSEQ multiplex PCR, yet TCRdb's version contains in-frame clones alone and is incomplete. Of fewer than 90,000 clones in the sample, around 85% were seen once. As to time point: blood 2 weeks post-SBRT. The treatment here: 15 Gy SBRT to primary tumor, nephrectomy 4 weeks later. Serial blood draws occurred at baseline and 2 and 4 weeks post-SBRT. This renal cell carcinoma was of the clear cell type. The CDR3 has 13 amino acids. The germline V and J ends were trimmed by 2 bases and 7 bases, with 12 bases remaining between them. Germline V gene data show CDR1 as SGHKS and CDR2 as YYEKEE (reference sequence). On this clone: Its antigen is as yet unknown.

The chain carries TRBV5-5 and TRBJ2-5, with D unclear. The clonotype comes from a woman between 45 and 60 years old with renal cell carcinoma. Sequencing was performed on blood, taken from a patient whose treatment included radiotherapy and nephrectomy. The CDR3 loop reads CASSFVGRLTQYF. In nucleotides, the CDR3 is TGTGCCAGCAGCTTTGTGGGCCGCCTGACCCAGTACTTC.